This T cell receptor beta chain originates from a study of post-analysis software for immune sequencing data. Study-level information: Progressive-relapsing, secondary progressive and relapsing-remitting multiple sclerosis were among the disease courses included.

Notes on the study in general: TRBV segments more frequent in patients than in controls numbered five and included TRBV5-6, TRBV5-1 and TRBV20-1. Comparison with controls showed significantly lower normalized Chao1 diversity in multiple sclerosis patients. F measure showed strong co-clustering of same-batch samples.

Included in the TCR beta cDNA libraries were unique molecular identifiers. Input amounts of 1 to 10 million T cells were used. These gave around 500,000 cDNA molecules, so each molecule approximated one T cell. TCRdb reprocessed the PCR reads via MiXCR and lists one record per CDR3 protein. The sample shows 820,000 or so distinct CDR3 sequences, roughly 58% of them seen only once. The germline V gene has CDR1 DFQATT and CDR2 SNEGSKA (reference sequence). The CDR3 is 14 amino acids. Trimming took 5 bases from V and 8 from J; bases not matched to a gene: 9. In the case of this clonotype: The target antigen is unknown.

The clonotype originates from a girl between 10 and 17 years old with multiple sclerosis. The genes are TRBV20-1 and TRBJ2-1; 10 bases line up with TRBD2. Sequencing input: blood. The CDR3 loop is CSAGPSGSIYEQFF. Written as DNA, the CDR3 is TGCAGTGCTGGCCCTAGCGGGAGTATCTATGAGCAGTTCTTC.